This T cell receptor beta chain came from a study of CD8 T cells in ankylosing spondylitis. Notes on the study in general: There was a TCR beta motif, made of eight highly homologous variants, that appeared characteristic of ankylosing spondylitis blood.

TCRdb reprocessed the 5' RACE reads with MiXCR, giving one entry per CDR3 protein. Seen here are approximately 150,000 distinct CDR3 sequences, about 32% observed once, and the top ten hold approximately 6%. This clonotype was counted ten times or more. Its target is unknown. This CDR3 spans 16 amino acids. J was trimmed by 0 bases and V by 5 bases; bases with no gene match: 8. Per the germline V gene, CDR1 is SEHNR and CDR2 is FQNEAQ (reference sequence). Sequencing was carried out using synovial fluid, either unsorted or a sorted T cell fraction (not recorded which). This chain links TRBV7-9 with TRBJ1-1; 8 bases are a match to TRBD1. This sequence was found in a male donor with ankylosing spondylitis. In DNA, the CDR3 is TGTGCCAGCAGCCCGTCTCAGGGGGCTGTGAACACTGAAGCTTTCTTT. Encoded protein: CASSPSQGAVNTEAFF.